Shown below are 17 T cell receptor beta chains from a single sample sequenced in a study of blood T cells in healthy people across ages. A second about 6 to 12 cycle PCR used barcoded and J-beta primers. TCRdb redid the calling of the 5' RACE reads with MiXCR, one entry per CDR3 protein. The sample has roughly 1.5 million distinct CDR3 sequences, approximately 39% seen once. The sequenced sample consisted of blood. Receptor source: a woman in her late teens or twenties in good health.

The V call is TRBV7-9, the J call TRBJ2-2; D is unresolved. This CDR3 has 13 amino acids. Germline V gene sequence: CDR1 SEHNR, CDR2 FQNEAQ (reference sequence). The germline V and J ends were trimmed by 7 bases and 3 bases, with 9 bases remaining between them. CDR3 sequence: CASMGKDTGELFF. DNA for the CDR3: TGTGCCAGCATGGGCAAGGACACCGGGGAGCTGTTTTTT. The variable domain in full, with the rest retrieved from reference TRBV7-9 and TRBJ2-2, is DTGVSQNPRHKITKRGQNVTFRCDPISEHNRLYWYRQTLGQGPEFLTYFQNEAQLEKSRLLSDRFSAERPKGSFSTLEIQRTEQGDSAMYLCASMGKDTGELFFGEGSRLTVL.

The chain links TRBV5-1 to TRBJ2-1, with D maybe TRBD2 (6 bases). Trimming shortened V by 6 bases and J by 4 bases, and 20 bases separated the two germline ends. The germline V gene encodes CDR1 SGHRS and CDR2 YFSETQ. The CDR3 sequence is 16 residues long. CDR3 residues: CASNSGWRRDYNEQFF. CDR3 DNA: TGCGCCAGCAACTCGGGGTGGCGGAGGGATTACAATGAGCAGTTCTTC.

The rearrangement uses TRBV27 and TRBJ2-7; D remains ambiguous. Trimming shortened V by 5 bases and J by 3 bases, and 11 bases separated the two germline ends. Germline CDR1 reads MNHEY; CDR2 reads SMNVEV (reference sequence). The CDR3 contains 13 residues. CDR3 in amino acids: CASSIYYNYEQYF. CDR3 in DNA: TGTGCCAGCAGTATCTACTACAACTACGAGCAGTACTTC.

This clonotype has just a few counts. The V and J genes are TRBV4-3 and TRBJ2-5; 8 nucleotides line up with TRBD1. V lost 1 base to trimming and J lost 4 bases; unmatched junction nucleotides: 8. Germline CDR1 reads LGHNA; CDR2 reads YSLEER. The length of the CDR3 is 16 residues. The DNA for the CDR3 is TGCGCCAGCAGCCAAGCATGGCGACAGGGGAGAGAGACCCAGTACTTC. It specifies CASSQAWRQGRETQYF.

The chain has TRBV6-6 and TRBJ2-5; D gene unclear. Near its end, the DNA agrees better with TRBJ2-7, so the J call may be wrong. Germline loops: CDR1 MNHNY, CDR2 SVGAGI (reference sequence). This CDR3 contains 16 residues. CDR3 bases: TGTGCCAGCAGTTACAAGGGTACCCACTCGTTCTACGAGCAGTACTTC. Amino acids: CASSYKGTHSFYEQYF.

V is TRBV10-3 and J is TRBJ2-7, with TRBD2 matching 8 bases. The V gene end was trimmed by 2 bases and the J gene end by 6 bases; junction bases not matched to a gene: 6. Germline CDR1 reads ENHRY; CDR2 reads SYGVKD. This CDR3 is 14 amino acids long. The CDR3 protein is CAISERGGTGEQYF. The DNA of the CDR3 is TGTGCCATCAGTGAGCGGGGGGGGACTGGCGAGCAGTACTTC.

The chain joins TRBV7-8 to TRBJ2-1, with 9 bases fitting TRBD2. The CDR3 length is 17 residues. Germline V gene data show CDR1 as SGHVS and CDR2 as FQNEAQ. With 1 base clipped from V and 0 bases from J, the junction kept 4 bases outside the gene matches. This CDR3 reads CASSLGSGRSSYNEQFF. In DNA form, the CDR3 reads TGTGCCAGCAGCTTAGGTAGCGGGAGAAGCTCCTACAATGAGCAGTTCTTC. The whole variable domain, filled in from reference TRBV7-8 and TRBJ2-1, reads GAGVSQSPRYKVAKRGQDVALRCDPISGHVSLFWYQQALGQGPEFLTYFQNEAQLDKSGLPSDRFFAERPEGSVSTLKIQRTQQEDSAVYLCASSLGSGRSSYNEQFFGPGTRLTVL.

CDR3 residues: CSVENPSNYEQYF. In DNA form, the CDR3 reads TGCAGCGTTGAAAACCCTAGCAACTACGAGCAGTACTTC. The chain is built from TRBV29-1 and TRBJ2-7, with D tentatively TRBD2 (5 bases). CDR3 size: 13 residues. V was trimmed by 2 bases and J by 3 bases, leaving 11 bases between them. Germline assignment: CDR1 SQVTM and CDR2 ANQGSEA.

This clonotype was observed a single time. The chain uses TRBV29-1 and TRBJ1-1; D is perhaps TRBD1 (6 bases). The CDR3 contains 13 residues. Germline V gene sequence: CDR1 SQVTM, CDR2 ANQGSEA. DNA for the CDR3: TGCACCGCGGGGGCAGGGTGGTACACTGAAGCTTTCTTT. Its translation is CTAGAGWYTEAFF.

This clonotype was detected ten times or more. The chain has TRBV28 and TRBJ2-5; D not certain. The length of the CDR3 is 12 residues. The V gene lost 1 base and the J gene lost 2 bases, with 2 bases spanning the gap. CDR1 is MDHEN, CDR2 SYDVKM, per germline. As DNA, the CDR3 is TGTGCCAGCAGTTTATTTCAAGAGACCCAGTACTTC. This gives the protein CASSLFQETQYF.

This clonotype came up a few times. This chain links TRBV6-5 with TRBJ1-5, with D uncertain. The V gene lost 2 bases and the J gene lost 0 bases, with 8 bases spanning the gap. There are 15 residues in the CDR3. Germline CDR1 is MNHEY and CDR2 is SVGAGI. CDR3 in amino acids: CASSYLADSNQPQHF. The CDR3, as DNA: TGTGCCAGCAGTTACCTGGCAGATAGCAATCAGCCCCAGCATTTT.

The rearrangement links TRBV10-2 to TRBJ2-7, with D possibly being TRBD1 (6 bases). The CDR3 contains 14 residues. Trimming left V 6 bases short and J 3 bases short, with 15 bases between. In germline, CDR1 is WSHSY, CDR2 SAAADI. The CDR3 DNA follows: TGCGCCAGCAGGGGGGCCCAGACCTTCTACGAGCAGTACTTC. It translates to CASRGAQTFYEQYF.

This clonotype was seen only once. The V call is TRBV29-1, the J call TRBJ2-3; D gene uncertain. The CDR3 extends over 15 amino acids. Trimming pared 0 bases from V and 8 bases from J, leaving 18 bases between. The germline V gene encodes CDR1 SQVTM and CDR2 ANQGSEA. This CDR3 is CSVEDPSRPGGTQYF. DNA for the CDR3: TGCAGCGTTGAAGATCCAAGCAGGCCTGGTGGTACGCAGTATTTT.

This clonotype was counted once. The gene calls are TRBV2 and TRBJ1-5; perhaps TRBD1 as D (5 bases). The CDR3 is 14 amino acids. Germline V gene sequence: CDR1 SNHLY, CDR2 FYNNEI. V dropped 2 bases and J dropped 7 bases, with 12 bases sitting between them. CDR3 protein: CASSEQGPEQPQHF. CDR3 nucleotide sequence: TGTGCCAGCAGTGAACAGGGACCGGAGCAGCCCCAGCATTTT.

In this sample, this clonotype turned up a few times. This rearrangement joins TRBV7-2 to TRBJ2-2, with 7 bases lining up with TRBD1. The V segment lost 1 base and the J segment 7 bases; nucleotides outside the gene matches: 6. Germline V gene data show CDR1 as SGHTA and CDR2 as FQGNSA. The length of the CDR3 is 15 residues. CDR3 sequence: CASSLVDRAIGELFF. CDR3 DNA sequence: TGTGCCAGCAGCTTAGTTGACAGGGCTATCGGGGAGCTGTTTTTT.

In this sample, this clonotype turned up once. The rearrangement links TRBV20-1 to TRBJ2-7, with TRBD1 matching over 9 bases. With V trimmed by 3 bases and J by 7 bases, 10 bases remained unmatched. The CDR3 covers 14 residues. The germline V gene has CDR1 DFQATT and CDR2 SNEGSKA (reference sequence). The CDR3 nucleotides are TGCAGTGCTAGCCGGGACAGGGAGGTCAATGAGCAGTACTTC. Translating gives CSASRDREVNEQYF.

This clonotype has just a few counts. The CDR3 loop reads CASSRLAGVTQYF. The CDR3 nucleotides read TGTGCCAGCAGTCGACTAGCGGGGGTTACGCAGTATTTT. The V and J genes are TRBV25-1 and TRBJ2-3; 12 nucleotides align to TRBD2. The ends lost 5 bases at V and 8 bases at J; junction bases unmatched: 2. Per germline, CDR1 MGHDK and CDR2 SYGVNS. The CDR3 extends over 13 amino acids.